A selection of T cell receptor beta chains follows, all from one sample in a study of T cell changes during pregnancy in multiple sclerosis. Here immunoSEQ multiplex PCR was the method, and the copy in TCRdb shows in-frame clones only, minus some. The table shows roughly 60,000 clones, with 93% occurring only once. The sample here was CD4+ T cells from peripheral blood mononuclear cells, taken before pregnancy. Every receptor here comes from a female donor with multiple sclerosis, enrolled in a pregnancy study. The CDR3 runs from the conserved cysteine through the conserved F or W. Fields, in order: clone size, D gene, J gene, V gene, CDR3 protein, CDR3 DNA. The D gene is left open where the match is weak. Where a row states a size, it is once, few, many or the class of an expanded clone; other rows omit it.

>-|TRBD2|TRBJ2-1|TRBV9
CASSPTGGGIYNEQFF
TGTGCCAGCAGTCCTACCGGGGGGGGAATCTACAATGAGCAGTTCTTC
>-|-|TRBJ1-2|TRBV29-1
CSVTEGVYGYTF
TGCAGCGTTACTGAGGGAGTCTATGGCTACACCTTC
>-|-|TRBJ2-3|TRBV5-1
CASSSGIHGFGTDTQYF
TGCGCCAGCAGCTCCGGGATACACGGGTTTGGGACAGATACGCAGTATTTT
>once|TRBD1|TRBJ2-5|TRBV7-2
CASSLVPDRGGETQYF
TGTGCCAGCAGCTTAGTCCCGGACAGGGGAGGGGAGACCCAGTACTTC
>once|-|TRBJ1-2|TRBV29-1
CSEEEDTRRSCGYTF
TGCAGCGAAGAGGAGGATACCCGCCGATCCTGCGGCTACACCTTC
>-|TRBD1|TRBJ1-5|TRBV28
CASSLTGAIANQPQHF
TGTGCCAGCAGTTTGACAGGGGCGATTGCCAATCAGCCCCAGCATTTT
>-|TRBD1|TRBJ1-1|TRBV14
CASSQRTGSNTEAFF
TGTGCCAGCAGCCAACGGACAGGGTCGAACACTGAAGCTTTCTTT
>-|TRBD1|TRBJ1-1|TRBV11-3
CASSSGQGVTEAFF
TGTGCCAGCAGCTCGGGACAGGGGGTCACTGAAGCTTTCTTT
>-|TRBD1|TRBJ2-3|TRBV5-8
CASSLDRVTDTQYF
TGTGCCAGCAGCCTCGACAGGGTCACAGATACGCAGTATTTT
>-|TRBD1|TRBJ2-2|TRBV4-1
CASSQHRGAGELFF
TGCGCCAGCAGCCAACACAGGGGGGCCGGGGAGCTGTTTTTT
>-|TRBD2|TRBJ2-7|TRBV5-1
CASSLPGTSGYEQYF
TGCGCCAGCAGCTTACCCGGGACTAGCGGGTACGAGCAGTACTTC
>-|TRBD1|TRBJ2-3|TRBV27
CASSAQGQYNTDTQYF
TGTGCCAGCAGTGCCCAGGGACAGTATAACACAGATACGCAGTATTTT
>-|-|TRBJ2-3|TRBV9
CASSVAGASTDTQYF
TGTGCCAGCAGCGTGGCAGGGGCTAGCACAGATACGCAGTATTTT
>-|-|TRBJ1-3|TRBV9
CASSVVASSGNTIYF
TGTGCCAGCAGCGTAGTTGCCAGCTCTGGAAACACCATATATTTT
>-|TRBD1|TRBJ1-5|TRBV7-2
CASDRTGGHQPQHF
TGTGCCAGCGATAGGACAGGGGGACATCAGCCCCAGCATTTT
>-|TRBD1|TRBJ2-5|TRBV18
CASSPGQGFVQETQYF
TGTGCCAGCTCACCAGGACAGGGGTTTGTCCAAGAGACCCAGTACTTC
>-|TRBD2|TRBJ2-7|TRBV7-2
CASRLAGVSTHEQYF
TGTGCCAGCAGACTAGCGGGAGTCTCCACTCACGAGCAGTACTTC
>-|TRBD2|TRBJ2-1|TRBV7-3
CASSLRASGSNEQFF
TGTGCCAGCAGCTTAAGGGCTAGCGGCAGCAATGAGCAGTTCTTC
>-|TRBD1|TRBJ2-1|TRBV5-8
CASSMGTGAYNEQFF
TGTGCCAGCAGTATGGGGACAGGAGCTTACAATGAGCAGTTCTTC
>-|-|TRBJ2-4|TRBV5-6
CASSFSGPIAKNIQYF
TGTGCCAGCAGTTTTAGCGGACCTATAGCCAAAAACATTCAGTACTTC
>-|TRBD1|TRBJ1-1|TRBV4-3
CASSQGDSALLF
TGCGCCAGCAGCCAAGGGGACAGTGCTTTACTCTTT
>-|TRBD1|TRBJ1-5|TRBV2
CASSQGAIDQPQHF
TGTGCCAGCAGTCAGGGGGCCATAGATCAGCCCCAGCATTTT
>-|TRBD1|TRBJ1-2|TRBV29-1
CSVSGTGGFNYGYTF
TGCAGCGTTTCCGGGACAGGGGGATTTAACTATGGCTACACCTTC
>-|-|TRBJ2-3|TRBV27
CASSHRVVSTDTQYF
TGTGCCAGCAGTCACAGGGTTGTAAGCACAGATACGCAGTATTTT
>-|-|TRBJ2-5|TRBV5-5
CASSLRSWGAQETQYF
TGTGCCAGCAGCTTACGATCGTGGGGAGCCCAAGAGACCCAGTACTTC
>-|-|TRBJ2-7|TRBV27
CASSPMGLHSYEQYF
TGTGCCAGCAGTCCAATGGGCCTCCACTCCTACGAGCAGTACTTC
>-|-|TRBJ2-7|TRBV27
CASSLKAGPPYEQYF
TGTGCCAGCAGTTTAAAGGCGGGCCCTCCCTACGAGCAGTACTTC
>-|-|TRBJ2-2|TRBV19
CASRNDRLYTGELFF
TGTGCCAGTAGAAATGACAGACTTTACACCGGGGAGCTGTTTTTT
>-|-|TRBJ1-3|TRBV29-1
CSVRTPSSGNTIYF
TGCAGCGTTAGGACACCTAGCTCTGGAAACACCATATATTTT
>-|TRBD1|TRBJ2-7|TRBV6-5
CASRQDRASYEQYF
TGTGCCAGCAGGCAAGACAGGGCTTCCTACGAGCAGTACTTC
>-|-|TRBJ2-2|TRBV7-9
CASSLTDMGMVTGELFF
TGTGCCAGCAGCCTCACGGACATGGGGATGGTCACCGGGGAGCTGTTTTTT
>-|-|TRBJ1-3|TRBV10-2
CASTRGQDGNTIYF
TGCGCCAGCACCCGAGGGCAAGATGGAAACACCATATATTTT
>-|-|TRBJ1-2|TRBV6-5
CASSYALGQNYGYTF
TGTGCCAGCAGTTACGCCCTCGGACAGAACTATGGCTACACCTTC
>-|TRBD1|TRBJ2-5|TRBV11-3
CASSGGQGQAQYF
TGTGCCAGCAGCGGGGGACAGGGGCAGGCCCAGTACTTC
>-|TRBD1|TRBJ1-1|TRBV18
CASSPKGQGGMTEAFF
TGTGCCAGCTCACCAAAAGGACAGGGGGGAATGACTGAAGCTTTCTTT
>-|-|TRBJ2-7|TRBV5-6
CASSSRGKTYEQYF
TGTGCCAGCAGCTCCCGCGGGAAAACCTACGAGCAGTACTTC
>-|-|TRBJ2-1|TRBV9
CASSSTTRGGEQFF
TGTGCCAGCAGCTCCACGACTAGGGGGGGTGAGCAGTTCTTC
>-|-|TRBJ2-7|TRBV15
CATSRAASYEQYF
TGTGCCACCAGCAGGGCCGCCTCCTACGAGCAGTACTTC
>-|TRBD1|TRBJ2-2|TRBV28
CASSFRTGTNTGELFF
TGTGCCAGCAGTTTCCGGACAGGGACAAACACCGGGGAGCTGTTTTTT
>once|-|TRBJ2-3|TRBV6-1
CASSRPGKLTDTQYF
TGTGCCAGCAGTCGGCCGGGAAAACTCACAGATACGCAGTATTTT
>-|-|TRBJ2-7|TRBV28
CASSSLMAGEGTLEQYF
TGTGCCAGCAGTTCCTTGATGGCAGGGGAGGGGACCCTCGAGCAGTACTTC
>-|TRBD2|TRBJ2-3|TRBV7-3
CASSLALAGTDTQYF
TGTGCCAGCAGCTTAGCACTAGCGGGCACAGATACGCAGTATTTT
>-|-|TRBJ2-7|TRBV6-1
CASSEQGSYEQYF
TGTGCCAGCAGTGAGCAGGGTTCCTACGAGCAGTACTTC
>-|-|TRBJ2-7|TRBV7-2
CASSLGFGSYEQYF
TGTGCCAGCAGCTTAGGGTTCGGGAGCTACGAGCAGTACTTC
>-|-|TRBJ2-1|TRBV15
CATSRAVGVSYNEQFF
TGTGCCACCAGCAGAGCGGTCGGAGTCTCCTACAATGAGCAGTTCTTC
>-|TRBD2|TRBJ2-3|TRBV4-1
CASSQRYKIQAGGRGTDTQYF
TGCGCCAGCAGCCAAAGATACAAGATTCAAGCGGGAGGGCGCGGCACAGATACGCAGTATTTT
>-|TRBD2|TRBJ2-7|TRBV5-6
CASSTGTRAREQYF
TGTGCCAGCAGCACCGGGACTAGAGCGAGGGAGCAGTACTTC
>few|-|TRBJ1-1|TRBV9
CASSVESEGPNTEAFF
TGTGCCAGCAGCGTAGAGAGCGAGGGTCCGAACACTGAAGCTTTCTTT
>-|TRBD1|TRBJ1-5|TRBV28
CASSLGTDFQPQHF
TGTGCCAGCAGTTTAGGGACAGACTTTCAGCCCCAGCATTTT
>-|TRBD1|TRBJ1-2|TRBV9
CASSYYDRGANYGYTF
TGTGCCAGCAGCTACTATGACAGGGGGGCTAACTATGGCTACACCTTC
>-|TRBD2|TRBJ2-2|TRBV11-3
CASTLAGGNTGELFF
TGTGCCAGCACCCTAGCGGGAGGGAACACCGGGGAGCTGTTTTTT
>few|-|TRBJ1-2|TRBV7-9
CASSPRTDGYTF
TGTGCCAGCAGCCCCCGGACTGATGGCTACACCTTC